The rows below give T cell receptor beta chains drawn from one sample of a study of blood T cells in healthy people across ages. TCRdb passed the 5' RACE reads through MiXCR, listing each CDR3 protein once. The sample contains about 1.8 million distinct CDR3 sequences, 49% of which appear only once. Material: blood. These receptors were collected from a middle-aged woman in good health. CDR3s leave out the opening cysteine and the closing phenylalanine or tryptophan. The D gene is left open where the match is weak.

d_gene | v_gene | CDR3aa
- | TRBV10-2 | ASSEWAGETQY
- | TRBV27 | ASTGRASSYNEQF
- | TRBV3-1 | ASSPPRGLSTEAF
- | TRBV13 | ASSLGSGSLY
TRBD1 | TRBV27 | ASSVNRGRGYNEQY
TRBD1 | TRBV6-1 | ASRTWTGGLSNQPQH
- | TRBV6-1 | ASSEAAGMFEQY
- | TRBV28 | ASRTPVEPIAYNEQF
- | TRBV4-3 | ASSQEGRVGTGELF
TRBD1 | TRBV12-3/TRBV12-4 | ASSTRTGPSYEQY
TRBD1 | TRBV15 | ATSLDRGADTQY
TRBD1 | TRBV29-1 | SVDGQGGGQY
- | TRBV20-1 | SARVGTTQPQH
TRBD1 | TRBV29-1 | SVAPGTGFGDTQY
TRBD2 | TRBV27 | ASSLNTGGMTDTQY
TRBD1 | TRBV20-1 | SARDRDRGRETQY
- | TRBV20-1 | SAGNEPGSIYGYT
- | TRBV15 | ATSRSGTYPY
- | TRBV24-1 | ATSDPAGANVLT
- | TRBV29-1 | SVGHVQETQY
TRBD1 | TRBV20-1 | SADRTGGDWETQY
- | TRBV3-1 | ASSQGRVAETQY
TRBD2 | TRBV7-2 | ASSLGRRGYPRHEQY
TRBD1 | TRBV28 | ASSDGTGANQPQH
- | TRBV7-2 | ASSLGLNYRTDTQY
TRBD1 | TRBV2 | ASSVGQGGLIDEQF
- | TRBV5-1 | ASSWAGSADTQY
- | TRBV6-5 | ASRYNTATLNEKLF
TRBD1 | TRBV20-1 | SSSDRVETQY
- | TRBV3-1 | ASSRDDGANVLT
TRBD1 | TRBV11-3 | ASSRGQGRGLDTQY
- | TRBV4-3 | ASSHETGYEKLF
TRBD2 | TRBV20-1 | SAEKLAGRTDTQY
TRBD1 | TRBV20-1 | SAWTGGRERAF
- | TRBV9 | ASSEGGKERDTQY
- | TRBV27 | ASSRATTYSNQPQH
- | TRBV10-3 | AISEPLAGQETQY